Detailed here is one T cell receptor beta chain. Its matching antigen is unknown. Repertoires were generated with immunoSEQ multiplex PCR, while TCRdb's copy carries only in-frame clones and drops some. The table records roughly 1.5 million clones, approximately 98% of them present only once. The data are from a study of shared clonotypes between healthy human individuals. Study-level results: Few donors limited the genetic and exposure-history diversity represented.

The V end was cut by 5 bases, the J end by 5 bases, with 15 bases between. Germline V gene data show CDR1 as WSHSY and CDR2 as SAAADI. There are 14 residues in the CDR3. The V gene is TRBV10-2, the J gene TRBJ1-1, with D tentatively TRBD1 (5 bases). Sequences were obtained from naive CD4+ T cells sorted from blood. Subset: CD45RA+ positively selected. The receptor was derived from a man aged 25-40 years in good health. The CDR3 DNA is TGCGCCAGCAGTCTACAGGACTCGGGGACTGAAGCTTTCTTT. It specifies CASSLQDSGTEAFF.